The entry that follows covers one T cell receptor beta chain sequence. These data come from a study of blood T cell repertoires in COVID-19. Study information: Acute and convalescent COVID-19 specimens originated in the United States, Italy and Spain. T cells, B-cell-depleted T cells, or PBMCs provided the cDNA or gDNA that served as material.

Under the authors' procedure: Estimates of nucleated cell counts were drawn from the amplification of reference gene primers. Clones were sequenced by immunoSEQ multiplex PCR, and TCRdb holds only the in-frame ones, with some missing. That table supplies the V and J calls and clone size; D and trimming were determined from the DNA. Here the sample spans about 45,000 clones, 77% being singletons. Germline V gives CDR1 MDHEN, CDR2 SYDVKM. Deletions cut 6 bases from V and 8 bases from J, with 25 bases between. There are 17 residues in the CDR3. This chain connects TRBV28 to TRBJ1-4; D not certain. The TCR was taken from a woman in her seventies with acute or convalescent COVID-19. The sample consisted of peripheral blood. The CDR3 bases are TGTGCCAGCAGATCTACGGGAGTAACAAGAAGTCGGGAAAAACTGTTTTTT. Its protein is CASRSTGVTRSREKLFF.